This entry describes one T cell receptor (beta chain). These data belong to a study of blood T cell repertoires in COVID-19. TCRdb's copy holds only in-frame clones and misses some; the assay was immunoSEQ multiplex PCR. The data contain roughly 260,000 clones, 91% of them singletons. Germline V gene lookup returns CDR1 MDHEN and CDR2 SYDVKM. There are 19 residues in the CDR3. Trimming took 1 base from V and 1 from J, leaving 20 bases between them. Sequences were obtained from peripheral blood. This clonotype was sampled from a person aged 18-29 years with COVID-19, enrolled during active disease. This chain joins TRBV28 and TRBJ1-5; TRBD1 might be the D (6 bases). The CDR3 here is CASSLFQGMRQISNQPQHF. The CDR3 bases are TGTGCCAGCAGTTTATTTCAGGGGATGCGGCAAATAAGCAATCAGCCCCAGCATTTT.